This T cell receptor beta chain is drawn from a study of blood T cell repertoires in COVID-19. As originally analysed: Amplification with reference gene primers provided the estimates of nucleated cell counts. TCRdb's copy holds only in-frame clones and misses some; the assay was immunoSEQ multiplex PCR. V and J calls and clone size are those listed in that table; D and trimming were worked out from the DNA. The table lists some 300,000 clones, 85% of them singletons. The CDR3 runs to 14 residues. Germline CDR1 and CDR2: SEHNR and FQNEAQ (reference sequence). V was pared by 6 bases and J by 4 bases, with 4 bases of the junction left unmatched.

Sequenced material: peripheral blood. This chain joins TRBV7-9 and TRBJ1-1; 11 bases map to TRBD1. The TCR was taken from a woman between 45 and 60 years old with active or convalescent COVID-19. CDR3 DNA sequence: TGTGCCAGCAGAGGACAGGGGGCGGTCACTGAAGCTTTCTTT. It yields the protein CASRGQGAVTEAFF.